The TCR beta chain described here comes from a study of blood T cells in healthy people across ages. The CDR3 runs 15 residues. Germline assignment: CDR1 ENHRY and CDR2 SYGVKD. V lost 7 bases to trimming and J lost 6 bases; unmatched junction nucleotides: 8. In this sample, this clonotype turned up many times. Primed by a sample-barcoded 5' primer and a J-beta primer mix, a second PCR proceeded for about 7 to 11 cycles. TCRdb reprocessed the 5' RACE reads via MiXCR and lists one record per CDR3 protein. The sample includes around 1,700,000 distinct CDR3 sequences, 28% of them seen just once. The source material was blood. This TCR came from a woman in her 30s in good health. The chain uses TRBV10-3 and TRBJ2-1, with 11 bases that match TRBD1. CDR3 sequence reads: CAINIGTGGFNEQFF. The DNA of the CDR3 is TGTGCCATCAATATCGGGACAGGGGGGTTCAATGAGCAGTTCTTC.